One and the same sample provided the 27 T cell receptor beta chains below, sequenced in a study of blood T cell repertoires in COVID-19. The repertoire was sequenced with immunoSEQ multiplex PCR; TCRdb's copy has only in-frame clones and lacks some. The data contain some 100,000 clones, approximately 90% of them seen just once; the ten biggest clones take up about 1%. The sample was peripheral blood. Receptor source: a man aged 55 to 70 with acute or convalescent COVID-19.

This clone appeared a single time. The chain joins TRBV29-1 to TRBJ1-1; D call uncertain. CDR3 length: 10 amino acids. Trimming stripped 7 bases from V and 1 base from J, with 4 bases between. Germline-derived CDR1 and CDR2 are SQVTM and ANQGSEA. CDR3 region: CSAQNTEAFF. CDR3 DNA: TGCAGCGCCCAGAACACTGAAGCTTTCTTT.

This clone was observed once. The genes are TRBV18 and TRBJ1-5, with D possibly TRBD1 on 5 matching bases. V dropped 1 base and J dropped 0 bases, with 13 bases sitting between them. Germline V gene data show CDR1 as KGHSH and CDR2 as LQKENI. The CDR3 spans 17 residues. The CDR3 loop reads CASSPQTVGYSNQPQHF. CDR3 in DNA: TGTGCCAGCTCACCACAGACAGTGGGTTATAGCAATCAGCCCCAGCATTTT.

This chain connects TRBV5-1 to TRBJ2-7, with a possible D match to TRBD1 (6 bases). The V and J ends lost 6 bases and 2 bases respectively, with 15 bases between them. Per the germline V gene, CDR1 is SGHRS and CDR2 is YFSETQ. CDR3 size: 14 residues. The CDR3 here is CASKPTGTTYEQYF. Written as DNA, the CDR3 is TGCGCCAGCAAACCAACCGGGACAACCTACGAGCAGTACTTC.

The J gene is TRBJ1-1, the V gene TRBV29-1, with a weak D call TRBD1 (6 bases). Trimming pared 5 bases from V and 0 bases from J, leaving 25 bases between. The CDR3 spans 18 residues. The germline V gene has CDR1 SQVTM and CDR2 ANQGSEA. CDR3 in amino acids: CSVIAITGLRIMNTEAFF. As DNA, the CDR3 is TGCAGCGTTATAGCAATTACAGGGCTCAGGATAATGAACACTGAAGCTTTCTTT.

The rearrangement joins TRBV5-4 to TRBJ1-1; tentatively, D is TRBD1 (5 bases). CDR1 is SGHNT, CDR2 YYREEE, per germline (reference sequence). Trimming stripped 4 bases from V and 8 bases from J, with 21 bases between. CDR3 length: 15 amino acids. The CDR3 loop is CASSIGLAEGLEAFF. Here the CDR3 DNA reads TGTGCCAGCAGCATTGGGTTGGCGGAGGGGCTCGAAGCTTTCTTT.

V is TRBV28 and J is TRBJ2-1; TRBD1 is a possible D gene (7 bases). Germline CDR1 is MDHEN and CDR2 is SYDVKM. This CDR3 is built from 13 residues. The ends were cut back, 10 bases at V and 3 bases at J, with 13 bases in the middle. The CDR3 sequence: CATRGDSYNEQFF. DNA for the CDR3: TGTGCCACCAGGGGGGACAGCTACAATGAGCAGTTCTTC.

The CDR3 coding sequence is TGTGCCAGCAGCTCCCCAGGGGACTATGGCTACACCTTC. Protein: CASSSPGDYGYTF. The V call is TRBV5-6, the J call TRBJ1-2; weak D call: TRBD1 (6 bases). Between the trimmed V and J ends, which lost 3 bases and 3 bases, there was a span of 9 bases. The germline gives CDR1 SGHDT, CDR2 YYEEEE. This CDR3 region has 13 residues. Full variable domain (remainder filled in from reference TRBV5-6 and TRBJ1-2): DAGVTQSPTHLIKTRGQQVTLRCSPKSGHDTVSWYQQALGQGPQFIFQYYEEEERQRGNFPDRFSGHQFPNYSSELNVNALLLGDSALYLCASSSPGDYGYTFGSGTRLTVV.

The V gene is TRBV4-1, the J gene TRBJ1-4; D is possibly TRBD1 (5 bases). Trimming took 0 bases from V and 7 from J, leaving 15 bases between them. Germline assignment: CDR1 MGHRA and CDR2 YSYEKL. The CDR3 consists of 16 residues. CDR3 bases: TGCGCCAGCAGCCAAGATCAGGGCAGGGCCATTGAAAAACTGTTTTTT. Protein: CASSQDQGRAIEKLFF.

The CDR3 DNA sequence: TGTGCCACTTCACCGAGACAGGGGGCCTTCTCTGGAAACACCATATATTTT. It translates to CATSPRQGAFSGNTIYF. The rearrangement joins TRBV19 to TRBJ1-3; 10 bases line up with TRBD1. Germline CDR1 LNHDA, CDR2 SQIVND (reference sequence). This CDR3 has 17 amino acids. The trim removed 10 bases at V and 0 bases at J, leaving 12 bases unmatched.

In its sample, this clone was seen once. This rearrangement joins TRBV6-5 to TRBJ2-1, with D maybe TRBD2 (7 bases). Germline V gene sequence: CDR1 MNHEY, CDR2 SVGAGI. The ends were cut back, 2 bases at V and 8 bases at J, with 16 bases in the middle. The CDR3 has 15 residues. CDR3 amino acids: CASSYRGAIADEQFF. The CDR3, as DNA: TGTGCCAGCAGTTACCGGGGGGCGATAGCGGATGAGCAGTTCTTC.

The chain combines TRBV11-2 with TRBJ2-5, with 12 nucleotides matching TRBD2. The CDR3 runs 19 residues. J lost 4 bases, V lost 6 bases, and 18 bases had no gene match. Germline CDR1 is SGHAT and CDR2 is FQNNGV. The CDR3 here is CASSTRQGISGLAGETQYF. In DNA form, the CDR3 reads TGTGCCAGCAGTACGCGACAGGGGATCTCGGGACTAGCGGGAGAGACCCAGTACTTC.

This sequence joins TRBV28 and TRBJ1-1, with 9 bases aligning to TRBD1. Germline V gene data show CDR1 as MDHEN and CDR2 as SYDVKM. This CDR3 region has 14 residues. The V segment lost 3 bases and the J segment 2 bases; nucleotides outside the gene matches: 1. CDR3 DNA: TGTGCCAGCAGTTTGACAGGGGGTAACACTGAAGCTTTCTTT. This translates into CASSLTGGNTEAFF.

The V gene is TRBV5-4, the J gene TRBJ1-2; TRBD1 matches 9 bases. The CDR3 length is 17 residues. J gave up 0 bases and V 4 bases, and 10 bases lay outside the gene matches. Germline-derived CDR1 and CDR2 are SGHNT and YYREEE (reference sequence). Here the CDR3 DNA reads TGTGCCAGCAGCAAGCCCACAGGGGGCCTCTCTAACTATGGCTACACCTTC. Its translation is CASSKPTGGLSNYGYTF.

The chain carries TRBV5-5 and TRBJ2-5, with D hard to call. The V end lost 1 base, the J end lost 0 bases, and 10 bases lay between the germline ends. In germline, CDR1 is SGHKS, CDR2 YYEKEE (reference sequence). CDR3 size: 15 residues. The CDR3 coding sequence is TGTGCCAGCAGCTTGAGTCCGGTGTACCAAGAGACCCAGTACTTC. Translating it yields CASSLSPVYQETQYF.

The chain joins TRBV28 to TRBJ1-2, with TRBD1 matching over 8 bases. Germline loops: CDR1 MDHEN, CDR2 SYDVKM. With 5 bases clipped from V and 8 bases from J, the junction kept 10 bases outside the gene matches. The CDR3 has 14 amino acids. The CDR3 here is CASSPDRAGWGYTF. CDR3 sequence (DNA): TGTGCCAGCAGTCCGGACAGGGCAGGATGGGGCTACACCTTC.

The V gene is TRBV19, the J gene TRBJ1-1, with TRBD1 as a possible D gene (6 bases). CDR1 LNHDA and CDR2 SQIVND come from the germline V gene (reference sequence). The CDR3 is 15 residues long. V lost 4 bases, J lost 3 bases, and 15 bases lay in between. The CDR3 bases are TGTGCCAGTAGTACTCAGACAGGTGGGGACACTGAAGCTTTCTTT. The encoded protein is CASSTQTGGDTEAFF.

V usage is TRBV10-1 and J usage is TRBJ2-1; 8 bases are shared with TRBD2. Germline-derived CDR1 and CDR2 are WNHNN and SYGVQD (reference sequence). V shed 4 bases and J 2 bases; nucleotides not matched to a gene: 4. The CDR3 runs to 15 residues. CDR3 region: CASSGSGKAYNEQFF. CDR3 bases: TGCGCCAGCAGTGGTAGCGGGAAGGCCTACAATGAGCAGTTCTTC.

This chain links TRBV7-9 with TRBJ2-3; 7 nucleotides match TRBD2. Germline trimming cut 0 bases from V and 6 bases from J; bases unmatched to any gene: 0. Germline CDR1 is SEHNR and CDR2 is FQNEAQ (reference sequence). The CDR3 loop spans 13 amino acids. The CDR3 region is CASSLATSDTQYF. The CDR3 bases are TGTGCCAGCAGCTTAGCGACTAGCGATACGCAGTATTTT.

The rearrangement links TRBV28 to TRBJ1-1; D might be TRBD1 (5 bases). Germline values: CDR1 MDHEN, CDR2 SYDVKM. The V end lost 11 bases, the J end lost 1 base, and 14 bases lay between the germline ends. The CDR3 is 13 amino acids. The CDR3 DNA reads TGTGCCGGGGGGGGACCCGCGAACACTGAAGCTTTCTTT. It is translated as CAGGGPANTEAFF.

The DNA for the CDR3 is TGTGCCAGCAGCCACGACACCCCTGGGGCCAACGTCCTGACTTTC. It is translated as CASSHDTPGANVLTF. The V gene is TRBV14, the J gene TRBJ2-6; no clear D. The CDR3 length is 15 residues. Germline V gives CDR1 SGHDN, CDR2 FVKESK. Deletions cut 3 bases from V and 2 bases from J, with 8 bases between.

The genes are TRBV5-4 and TRBJ2-2, with D maybe TRBD1 (6 bases). Trimming stripped 4 bases from V and 4 bases from J, with 14 bases between. This CDR3 contains 15 residues. Germline V lookup: CDR1 SGHNT, CDR2 YYREEE (reference sequence). The CDR3 sequence: CASSMDLRGTGELFF. DNA for the CDR3: TGTGCCAGCAGCATGGACCTCAGGGGCACCGGGGAGCTGTTTTTT.

J is TRBJ2-3 and V is TRBV15; D perhaps matches TRBD1 (6 bases). The CDR3 is 16 residues long. Trimming took off 0 bases at V and 6 bases at J, with 16 bases between the two ends. Germline V gene data show CDR1 as LNHNV and CDR2 as YYDKDF (reference sequence). As DNA, the CDR3 is TGTGCCACCAGCAGAGAGACAGGCCGGGTGGGGGATACGCAGTATTTT. Residues: CATSRETGRVGDTQYF.

The chain couples TRBV5-1 to TRBJ1-4, with a tentative D call TRBD1 (5 bases). V lost 0 bases and J 5 bases, leaving 8 bases between the germline ends. Germline CDR1 SGHRS, CDR2 YFSETQ. The CDR3 is 14 amino acids. CDR3 amino acids: CASSLGGGNEKLFF. Written as DNA, the CDR3 is TGCGCCAGCAGCTTGGGTGGGGGGAATGAAAAACTGTTTTTT.

This chain links TRBV13 with TRBJ1-1; a possible D gene is TRBD1 (6 bases). This CDR3 contains 14 residues. Germline V gives CDR1 PRHDT, CDR2 FYEKMQ (reference sequence). Trimming took 3 bases from V and 2 from J, leaving 10 bases between them. The CDR3: CASSLGHLNTEAFF. In DNA form, the CDR3 reads TGTGCCAGCAGCTTGGGACACTTAAACACTGAAGCTTTCTTT.

The chain is built from TRBV23-1 and TRBJ2-7; D is possibly TRBD1 (5 bases). TRBV23-1 is annotated as an ORF whose role is uncertain. Trimming took 6 bases from V and 0 from J, leaving 18 bases between them. This CDR3 comprises 16 residues. CDR3 sequence (DNA): TGCGCCAGCAGCCGAGGACATTCCAAGAGCTCCTACGAGCAGTACTTC. Translating gives CASSRGHSKSSYEQYF.

This clone is a singleton in its sample. The rearrangement uses TRBV30 and TRBJ1-2; weak D call: TRBD1 (6 bases). Germline V gene data show CDR1 as GTSNPN and CDR2 as SVGIG (reference sequence). The V and J ends lost 0 bases and 6 bases respectively, with 11 bases between them. This CDR3 has 13 residues. The CDR3 nucleotides read TGTGCCTGGAGTGTAGGAGGGGGGGATGGCTACACCTTC. This sequence encodes CAWSVGGGDGYTF.

V usage is TRBV12-3 or TRBV12-4 and J usage is TRBJ1-5, with D uncertain. There are 13 residues in the CDR3. V lost 7 bases to trimming and J lost 3 bases, with 10 bases between them. This CDR3 reads CASTTDFNQPQHF. CDR3 coding DNA: TGTGCCAGCACCACCGACTTCAATCAGCCCCAGCATTTT.